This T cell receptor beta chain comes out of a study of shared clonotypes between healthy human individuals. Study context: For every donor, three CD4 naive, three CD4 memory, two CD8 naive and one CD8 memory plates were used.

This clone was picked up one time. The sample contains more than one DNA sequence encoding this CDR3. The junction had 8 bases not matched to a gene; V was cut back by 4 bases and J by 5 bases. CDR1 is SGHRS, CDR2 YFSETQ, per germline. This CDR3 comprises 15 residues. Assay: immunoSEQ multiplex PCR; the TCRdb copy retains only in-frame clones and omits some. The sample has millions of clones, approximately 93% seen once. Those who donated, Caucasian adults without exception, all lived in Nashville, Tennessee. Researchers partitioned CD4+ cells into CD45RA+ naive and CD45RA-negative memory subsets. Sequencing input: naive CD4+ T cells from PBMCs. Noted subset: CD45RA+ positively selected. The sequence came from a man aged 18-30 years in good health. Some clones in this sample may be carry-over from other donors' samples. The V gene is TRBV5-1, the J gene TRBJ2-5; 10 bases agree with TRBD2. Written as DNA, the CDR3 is TGCGCCAGCAGCCTGATAGCGGGAGGTAGGGAGACCCAGTACTTC. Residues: CASSLIAGGRETQYF.